A selection of T cell receptor beta chains follows, all from one sample in a study of blood T cells in healthy people across ages. TCRdb reprocessed the 5' RACE reads with MiXCR, giving one entry per CDR3 protein. The table records around 970,000 distinct CDR3 sequences, 45% to 60% of them present only once. The sample consisted of blood. The receptors shown here come from a woman aged 55 to 70 in good health. CDR3s include the opening cysteine and the closing phenylalanine or tryptophan. D genes are given only for firm matches. Clone size is stated in some rows and not others, as once, few, many or a class when expanded.

DNA: TGTGCCACCAGCAGAGATTCCTCGGCGTACGAGCAGTACTTC; CDR3: CATSRDSSAYEQYF; V: TRBV15; length: 14; D: .; size: .; J: TRBJ2-7
DNA: TGCGCCAGCAGCCAATCCACAATGGGGGGTAGTCCCTACGAGCAGTACTTC; CDR3: CASSQSTMGGSPYEQYF; V: TRBV4-1; length: 17; D: .; size: few; J: TRBJ2-7
DNA: TGTGCCAGCAGTATCGACGACGGGACGAGGCAGTTCTTC; CDR3: CASSIDDGTRQFF; V: TRBV7-2; length: 13; D: .; size: .; J: TRBJ2-1
DNA: TGCGCCAGCTCCTTTGGGGACGGGACCTATGGCTACACCTTC; CDR3: CASSFGDGTYGYTF; V: TRBV5-1; length: 14; D: .; size: few; J: TRBJ1-2
DNA: TGCAGTGCCAAGAGTCCGCCTGGGGGGCATCAGCCCCAGCATTTT; CDR3: CSAKSPPGGHQPQHF; V: TRBV20-1; length: 15; D: .; size: .; J: TRBJ1-5
DNA: TGTGCCAGCAGTGTCGCCTTACTAGCCAAAAACATTCAGTACTTC; CDR3: CASSVALLAKNIQYF; V: TRBV2; length: 15; D: .; size: many; J: TRBJ2-4
DNA: TGCAGTGCACCCCCTAGCGGGAGACGTGAGACCCAGTACTTC; CDR3: CSAPPSGRRETQYF; V: TRBV20-1; length: 14; D: TRBD2; size: few; J: TRBJ2-5
DNA: TGCAGTGCTAGGAGGGACAGTCTTGAGCAGTTCTTC; CDR3: CSARRDSLEQFF; V: TRBV20-1; length: 12; D: TRBD1; size: many; J: TRBJ2-1
DNA: TGCAGTGCTAGAGATGCTGCTCGAGGGCGGCTGATGGATACGCAGTATTTT; CDR3: CSARDAARGRLMDTQYF; V: TRBV20-1; length: 17; D: .; size: few; J: TRBJ2-3
DNA: TGCAGTGCTAGTCGGTCTAGCGGGAATGGCGAGCAGTACTTC; CDR3: CSASRSSGNGEQYF; V: TRBV20-1; length: 14; D: TRBD2; size: .; J: TRBJ2-7